This section outlines one T cell receptor (beta chain) sequence together with its context. This entry belongs to a study of blood T cell repertoires in COVID-19. Whole-study context: PBMCs, B-cell-depleted T cells, or T cells provided the cDNA or gDNA that made up the material.

Germline assignment: CDR1 MNHEY and CDR2 SMNVEV (reference sequence). CDR3 length: 20 amino acids. Unmatched junction bases numbered 13, after V lost 4 bases and J lost 2 bases. The method was immunoSEQ multiplex PCR; TCRdb's version includes in-frame clones alone and lacks a portion of them. The table includes around 80,000 clones, 65% to 80% detected once. Material: peripheral blood. This clonotype originated in a woman at least 80 years old with active or convalescent COVID-19. The chain couples TRBV27 to TRBJ2-1; 14 nucleotides match TRBD2. The CDR3 sequence is CASSSTRPGLAGATYNEQFF. The CDR3 DNA reads TGTGCCAGCAGTTCCACCCGGCCGGGACTAGCGGGGGCCACCTACAATGAGCAGTTCTTC.